The next 21 T cell receptor beta chains were all read from a single sample in a study of cytomegalovirus exposure and HLA in healthy donors. A multiplex PCR was run with 60 Vbeta primers and 13 Jbeta primers. The repertoire was sequenced with immunoSEQ multiplex PCR; TCRdb's copy has only in-frame clones and lacks some. The sample lists 95,000 to 150,000 clones; less than 85% were seen once. The sequenced sample was PBMCs. The receptors were sampled from a young man in good health and CMV-seropositive.

The rearrangement links TRBV5-1 to TRBJ1-1; D uncertain. V was trimmed by 0 bases and J by 5 bases, leaving 8 bases between them. Germline CDR1 SGHRS, CDR2 YFSETQ. There are 13 residues in the CDR3. CDR3 amino acids: CASSLEWRTEAFF. CDR3 in DNA: TGCGCCAGCAGCTTGGAATGGAGGACTGAAGCTTTCTTT.

This clone was seen a single time. V usage is TRBV27 and J usage is TRBJ2-5; 9 bases map to TRBD1. The CDR3 consists of 17 residues. Germline assignment: CDR1 MNHEY and CDR2 SMNVEV (reference sequence). J gave up 1 base and V 0 bases, and 6 bases lay outside the gene matches. The CDR3 region is CASSLSGTGRIQETQYF. For the CDR3, the DNA is TGTGCCAGCAGTTTATCGGGGACAGGGAGAATCCAAGAGACCCAGTACTTC.

The chain joins TRBV30 to TRBJ1-4; no firm D call. The ends were cut back, 4 bases at V and 2 bases at J, with 11 bases in the middle. Per germline, CDR1 GTSNPN and CDR2 SVGIG (reference sequence). This CDR3 region has 14 residues. This CDR3 reads CAWNPGLTNEKLFF. The DNA for the CDR3 is TGTGCCTGGAACCCAGGACTGACTAATGAAAAACTGTTTTTT. The whole variable domain, filled in from reference TRBV30 and TRBJ1-4, reads SQTIHQWPATLVQPVGSPLSLECTVEGTSNPNLYWYRQAAGRGLQLLFYSVGIGQISSEVPQNLSASRPQDRQFILSSKKLLLSDSGFYLCAWNPGLTNEKLFFGSGTQLSVL.

CDR3 loop: CASSWAGGTADTQYF. The CDR3 bases are TGTGCCAGCAGCTGGGCCGGGGGTACGGCAGATACGCAGTATTTT. The rearrangement links TRBV11-2 to TRBJ2-3, with D possibly being TRBD2 (6 bases). The germline V gene has CDR1 SGHAT and CDR2 FQNNGV. There are 15 residues in the CDR3. V was pared by 4 bases and J by 4 bases, with 15 bases between.

The CDR3 nucleotides read TGTGCCACGACAGGATCTAGCACAGATACGCAGTATTTT. It yields the protein CATTGSSTDTQYF. The gene calls are TRBV10-3 and TRBJ2-3; tentatively, D is TRBD1 (6 bases). The germline V gene encodes CDR1 ENHRY and CDR2 SYGVKD. The CDR3 spans 13 residues. With 10 bases removed from V and 0 bases from J, the gap between germline ends came to 11 bases.

The V and J genes are TRBV13 and TRBJ1-2; D ambiguous. The CDR3 runs 15 residues. Trimming removed 4 bases at V and 6 bases at J, with 18 bases between. Germline loops: CDR1 PRHDT, CDR2 FYEKMQ (reference sequence). The CDR3 DNA is TGTGCCAGCAGCTCCAGGAGGGTGAGGGCTGATGGCTACACCTTC. Residues: CASSSRRVRADGYTF.

This chain joins TRBV7-6 and TRBJ1-3, with D possibly TRBD1 on 6 matching bases. CDR3 size: 15 residues. In germline, CDR1 is SGHVS, CDR2 FNYEAQ. V was clipped by 0 bases and J by 4 bases, with 10 bases between them. The CDR3 nucleotides are TGTGCCAGCAGCTTAGCTGGACAGTTAGGAAACACCATATATTTT. It specifies CASSLAGQLGNTIYF.

The chain recombines TRBV4-1 with TRBJ1-1, with 7 positions matching TRBD1. The CDR3 length is 15 residues. The ends lost 0 bases at V and 4 bases at J; junction bases unmatched: 5. Looked up from germline, CDR1 is MGHRA and CDR2 is YSYEKL. This CDR3 is CASSQELQGLTEAFF. CDR3 DNA: TGCGCCAGCAGCCAAGAACTACAGGGGCTCACTGAAGCTTTCTTT.

V gene TRBV13 combines with J gene TRBJ2-5; TRBD2 matches 7 bases. Germline-derived CDR1 and CDR2 are PRHDT and FYEKMQ (reference sequence). J gave up 2 bases and V 1 base, and 1 base lay outside the gene matches. The CDR3 contains 14 residues. The CDR3 nucleotides read TGTGCCAGCAGCTTAGTCGGGGGGCAAGAGACCCAGTACTTC. This translates into CASSLVGGQETQYF.

This chain joins TRBV27 and TRBJ2-6; TRBD2 might be the D (5 bases). Germline CDR1 MNHEY, CDR2 SMNVEV (reference sequence). Trimming took 6 bases from V and 0 from J, leaving 9 bases between them. The CDR3 has 15 amino acids. This chain's CDR3 is CASRPDYSGANVLTF. CDR3 nucleotide sequence: TGTGCCAGCAGGCCCGACTACTCTGGGGCCAACGTCCTGACTTTC.

The genes are TRBV7-9 and TRBJ1-5; perhaps TRBD1 as D (5 bases). The CDR3 is made up of 11 amino acids. Germline CDR1 is SEHNR and CDR2 is FQNEAQ (reference sequence). V lost 8 bases and J 9 bases, leaving 11 bases between the germline ends. The CDR3 DNA is TGTGCCAGCCAGGGAACGGGGCCCCAGCATTTT. Translating gives CASQGTGPQHF.

The chain has TRBV4-1 and TRBJ1-2, with TRBD1 identical over 8 bases. Germline V gene data show CDR1 as MGHRA and CDR2 as YSYEKL. There are 17 residues in the CDR3. V lost 0 bases, J lost 7 bases, and 13 bases stayed unmatched. This CDR3 reads CASSQDTGTGGASGYTF. DNA of the CDR3: TGCGCCAGCAGCCAAGATACGGGAACAGGGGGTGCTAGTGGCTACACCTTC.

The CDR3: CASSIKRGHNYGYTF. In DNA, the CDR3 is TGTGCCAGTAGTATAAAAAGGGGGCACAACTATGGCTACACCTTC. The genes are TRBV19 and TRBJ1-2; 7 nucleotides line up with TRBD1. With V trimmed by 2 bases and J by 2 bases, 5 bases remained unmatched. Germline V gene lookup returns CDR1 LNHDA and CDR2 SQIVND (reference sequence). The CDR3 is 15 residues long.

In this sample, this clone turned up once. The chain employs TRBV19 and TRBJ2-7; 9 bases align to TRBD1. V lost 5 bases and J lost 4; bases outside the gene matches: 3. The CDR3 covers 13 residues. Germline CDR1 is LNHDA and CDR2 is SQIVND (reference sequence). In DNA form, the CDR3 reads TGTGCCAGTAGTTCGGGACAGGGTTACGAGCAGTACTTC. It specifies CASSSGQGYEQYF. The full variable domain, completed using reference TRBV19 and TRBJ2-7, is DGGITQSPKYLFRKEGQNVTLSCEQNLNHDAMYWYRQDPGQGLRLIYYSQIVNDFQKGDIAEGYSVSREKKESFPLTVTSAQKNPTAFYLCASSSGQGYEQYFGPGTRLTVT.

The V and J genes are TRBV2 and TRBJ2-1, with TRBD1 matching 11 bases. Losses at the gene ends were 10 bases for V and 8 bases for J; bases not matched to a gene: 7. This CDR3 is built from 13 residues. Looked up from germline, CDR1 is SNHLY and CDR2 is FYNNEI. CDR3 loop: CATSSGQGDEQFF. CDR3 bases: TGTGCCACATCCTCGGGACAGGGGGATGAGCAGTTCTTC.

CDR3 coding DNA: TGTGCCAGCAGGGGGCCAGGGGGGCATCAGCCCCAGCATTTT. Encoded protein: CASRGPGGHQPQHF. The gene calls are TRBV6-5 and TRBJ1-5, with TRBD1 matching over 7 bases. Germline V gene data show CDR1 as MNHEY and CDR2 as SVGAGI. The CDR3 totals 14 residues. Trimming at V came to 6 bases and at J to 5 bases, leaving 7 bases not matched to a gene.

Remarks on this clone: In the same sample, other DNA sequences code for this CDR3. This chain connects TRBV9 to TRBJ1-4; TRBD1 is a possible D gene (5 bases). The V gene lost 4 bases and the J gene lost 8 bases, with 9 bases spanning the gap. The CDR3 sequence is 12 residues long. Germline CDR1 SGDLS, CDR2 YYNGEE. CDR3 coding DNA: TGTGCCAGCAGCCCCGGGGGGGAAAAACTGTTTTTT. Translation gives CASSPGGEKLFF.

This chain links TRBV7-6 with TRBJ1-5; 9 positions match TRBD1. Germline CDR1 SGHVS, CDR2 FNYEAQ. The CDR3 contains 15 residues. Trimming took 5 bases from V and 3 from J; bases not matched to a gene: 5. The CDR3 is CASSPGTGLNQPQHF. CDR3 coding DNA: TGTGCCAGCAGCCCCGGGACAGGGCTCAATCAGCCCCAGCATTTT.

The CDR3 DNA reads as TGTGCCTGGAGTGCCAGGGGGGCCCCAAATTCACCCCTCCACTTT. It yields the protein CAWSARGAPNSPLHF. The chain has TRBV30 and TRBJ1-6, with TRBD1 matching over 7 bases. Trimming cost V 1 base and J 7 bases; bases outside gene matches: 7. The germline V gene has CDR1 GTSNPN and CDR2 SVGIG (reference sequence). The CDR3 is 15 residues long. Complete variable domain (other parts from reference TRBV30 and TRBJ1-6): SQTIHQWPATLVQPVGSPLSLECTVEGTSNPNLYWYRQAAGRGLQLLFYSVGIGQISSEVPQNLSASRPQDRQFILSSKKLLLSDSGFYLCAWSARGAPNSPLHFGNGTRLTVT.

The chain carries TRBV29-1 and TRBJ2-1; 10 bases are shared with TRBD1. CDR3 length: 14 amino acids. With 6 bases clipped from V and 6 bases from J, the junction kept 8 bases outside the gene matches. Per the germline V gene, CDR1 is SQVTM and CDR2 is ANQGSEA. The CDR3 sequence: CSVRRTGGSNEQFF. The CDR3 DNA follows: TGCAGCGTACGCAGGACAGGGGGGAGCAATGAGCAGTTCTTC.

This clone came up once. The chain is built from TRBV27 and TRBJ2-1; the D gene is possibly TRBD1 (7 bases). Trimming left V 7 bases short and J 4 bases short, with 17 bases between. This CDR3 has 15 residues. The germline gives CDR1 MNHEY, CDR2 SMNVEV (reference sequence). The CDR3 bases are TGTGCCAGCACTAATGGGAGGACAGGATACAATGAGCAGTTCTTC. Protein sequence: CASTNGRTGYNEQFF.